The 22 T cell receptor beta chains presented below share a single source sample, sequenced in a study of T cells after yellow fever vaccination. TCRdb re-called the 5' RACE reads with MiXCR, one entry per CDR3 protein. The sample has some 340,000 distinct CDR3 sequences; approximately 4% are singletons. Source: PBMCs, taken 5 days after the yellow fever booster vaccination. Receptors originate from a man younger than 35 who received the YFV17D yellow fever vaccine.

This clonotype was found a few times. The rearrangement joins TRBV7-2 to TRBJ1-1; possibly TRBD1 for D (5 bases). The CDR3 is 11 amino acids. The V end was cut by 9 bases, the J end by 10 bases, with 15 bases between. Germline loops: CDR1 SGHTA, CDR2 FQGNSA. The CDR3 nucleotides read TGTGCCAGTAGCCGCCCAGGGTTAGCTTTCTTT. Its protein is CASSRPGLAFF.

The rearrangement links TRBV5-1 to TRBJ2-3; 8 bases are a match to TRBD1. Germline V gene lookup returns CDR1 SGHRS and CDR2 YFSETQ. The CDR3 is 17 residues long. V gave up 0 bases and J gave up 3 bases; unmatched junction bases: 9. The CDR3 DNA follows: TGCGCCAGCAGCTTGGCACCGGACAGGGTTGATACAGATACGCAGTATTTT. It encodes CASSLAPDRVDTDTQYF.

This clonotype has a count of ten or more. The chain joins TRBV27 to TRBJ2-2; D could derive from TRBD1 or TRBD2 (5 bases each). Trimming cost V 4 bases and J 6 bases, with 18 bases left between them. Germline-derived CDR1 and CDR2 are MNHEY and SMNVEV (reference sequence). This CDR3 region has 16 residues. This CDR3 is CASSSSLRGDPGELFF. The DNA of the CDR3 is TGTGCCAGCAGTTCATCCTTGAGGGGCGACCCCGGGGAGCTGTTTTTT.

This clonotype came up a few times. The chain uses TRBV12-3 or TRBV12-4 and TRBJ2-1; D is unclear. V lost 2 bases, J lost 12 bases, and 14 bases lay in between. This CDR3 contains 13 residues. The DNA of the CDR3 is TGTGCCAGCAGTTTATCGAATGGGCTGTGGCAGTTCTTC. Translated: CASSLSNGLWQFF.

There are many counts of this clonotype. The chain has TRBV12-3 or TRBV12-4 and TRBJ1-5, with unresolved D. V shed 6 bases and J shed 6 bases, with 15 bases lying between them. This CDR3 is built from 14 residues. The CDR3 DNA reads TGTGCCAGCAGCTCTGGTCAGGCTTCTCAGCCCCAGCATTTT. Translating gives CASSSGQASQPQHF.

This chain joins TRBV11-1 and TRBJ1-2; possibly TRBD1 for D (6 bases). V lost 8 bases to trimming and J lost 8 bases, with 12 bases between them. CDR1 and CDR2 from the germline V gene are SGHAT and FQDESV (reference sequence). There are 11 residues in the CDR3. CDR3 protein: CASSWGHGYTF. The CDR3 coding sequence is TGTGCCAGCTCCTGGGGGCACGGCTACACCTTC.

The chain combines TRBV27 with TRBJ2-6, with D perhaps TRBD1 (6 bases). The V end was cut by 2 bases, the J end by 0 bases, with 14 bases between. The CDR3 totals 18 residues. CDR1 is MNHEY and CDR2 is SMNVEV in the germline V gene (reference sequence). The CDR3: CASSLRGLNSSGANVLTF. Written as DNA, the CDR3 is TGTGCCAGCAGTTTAAGGGGGTTAAACTCCTCTGGGGCCAACGTCCTGACTTTC.

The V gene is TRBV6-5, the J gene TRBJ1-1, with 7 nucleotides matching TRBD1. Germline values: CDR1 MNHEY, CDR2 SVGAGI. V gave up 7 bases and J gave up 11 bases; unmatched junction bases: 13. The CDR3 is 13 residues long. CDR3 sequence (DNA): TGTGCCAGCATTAGGGGGCGCTGGGGCCATGCTTTCTTT. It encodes CASIRGRWGHAFF.

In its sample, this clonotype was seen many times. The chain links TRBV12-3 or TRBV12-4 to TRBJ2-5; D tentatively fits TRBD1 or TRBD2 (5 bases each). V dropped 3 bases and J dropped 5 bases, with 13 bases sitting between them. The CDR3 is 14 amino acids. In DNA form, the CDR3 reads TGTGCCAGCAGTTTGAGGGGTTTAGGGGAGACCCAGTACTTC. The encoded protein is CASSLRGLGETQYF.

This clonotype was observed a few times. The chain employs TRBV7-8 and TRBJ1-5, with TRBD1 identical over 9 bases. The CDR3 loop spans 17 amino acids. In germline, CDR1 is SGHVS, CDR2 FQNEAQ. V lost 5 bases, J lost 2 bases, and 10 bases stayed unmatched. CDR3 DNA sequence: TGTGCCAGCAGCGACCTCGGGACAGGGCTCGGCAATCAGCCCCAGCATTTT. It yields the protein CASSDLGTGLGNQPQHF.

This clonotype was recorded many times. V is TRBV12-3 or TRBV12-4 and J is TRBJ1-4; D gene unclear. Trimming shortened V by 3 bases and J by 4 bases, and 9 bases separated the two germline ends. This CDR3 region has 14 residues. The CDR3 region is CASSFSRYNEKLFF. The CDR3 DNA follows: TGTGCCAGCAGTTTTAGCCGTTATAATGAAAAACTGTTTTTT.

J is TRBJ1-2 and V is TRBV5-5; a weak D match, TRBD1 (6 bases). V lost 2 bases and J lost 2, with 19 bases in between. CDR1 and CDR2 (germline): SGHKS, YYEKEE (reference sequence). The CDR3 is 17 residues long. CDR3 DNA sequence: TGTGCCAGCAGCTTCTCGGCCAGGGGAATTAAAAACTATGGCTACACCTTC. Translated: CASSFSARGIKNYGYTF.

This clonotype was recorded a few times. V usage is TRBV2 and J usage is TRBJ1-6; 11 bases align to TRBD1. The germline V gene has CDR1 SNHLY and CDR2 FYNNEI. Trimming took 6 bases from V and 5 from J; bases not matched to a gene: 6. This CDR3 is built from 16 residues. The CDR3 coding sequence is TGTGCCAGCAGCGGGACAGGGGGATCGAATAATTCACCCCTCCACTTT. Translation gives CASSGTGGSNNSPLHF. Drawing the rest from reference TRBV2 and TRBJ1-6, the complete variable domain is EPEVTQTPSHQVTQMGQEVILRCVPISNHLYFYWYRQILGQKVEFLVSFYNNEISEKSEIFDDQFSVERPDGSNFTLKIRSTKLEDSAMYFCASSGTGGSNNSPLHFGNGTRLTVT.

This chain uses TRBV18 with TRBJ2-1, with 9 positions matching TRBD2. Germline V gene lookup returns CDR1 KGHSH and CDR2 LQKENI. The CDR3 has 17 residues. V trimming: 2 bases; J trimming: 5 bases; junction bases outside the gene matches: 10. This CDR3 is CASSPGRGGPLDNEQFF. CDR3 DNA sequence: TGTGCCAGCTCACCAGGGCGGGGGGGCCCCTTGGACAATGAGCAGTTCTTC. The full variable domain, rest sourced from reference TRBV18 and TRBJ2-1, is NAGVMQNPRHLVRRRGQEARLRCSPMKGHSHVYWYRQLPEEGLKFMVYLQKENIIDESGMPKERFSAEFPKEGPSILRIQQVVRGDSAAYFCASSPGRGGPLDNEQFFGPGTRLTVL.

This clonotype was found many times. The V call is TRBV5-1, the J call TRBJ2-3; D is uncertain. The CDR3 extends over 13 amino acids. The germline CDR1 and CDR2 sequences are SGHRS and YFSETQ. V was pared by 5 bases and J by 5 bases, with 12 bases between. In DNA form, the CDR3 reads TGCGCCAGCAGTGTTGGCCGGAGAGATACGCAGTATTTT. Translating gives CASSVGRRDTQYF.

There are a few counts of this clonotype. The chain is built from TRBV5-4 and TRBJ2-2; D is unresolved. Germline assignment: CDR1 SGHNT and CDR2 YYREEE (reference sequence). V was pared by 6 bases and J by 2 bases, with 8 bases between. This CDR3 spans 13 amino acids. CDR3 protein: CASKDGNTGELFF. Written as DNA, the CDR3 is TGTGCCAGCAAGGACGGAAACACCGGGGAGCTGTTTTTT.

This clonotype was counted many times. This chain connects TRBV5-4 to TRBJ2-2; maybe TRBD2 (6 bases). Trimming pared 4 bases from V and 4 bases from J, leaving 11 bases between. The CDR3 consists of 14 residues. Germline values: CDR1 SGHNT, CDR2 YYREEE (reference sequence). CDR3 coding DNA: TGTGCCAGCAGCGCGGACTATTCCACCGGGGAGCTGTTTTTT. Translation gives CASSADYSTGELFF.

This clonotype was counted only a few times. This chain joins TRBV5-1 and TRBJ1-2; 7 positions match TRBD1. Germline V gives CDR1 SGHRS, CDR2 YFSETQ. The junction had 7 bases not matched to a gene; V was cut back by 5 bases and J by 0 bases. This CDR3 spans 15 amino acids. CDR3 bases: TGCGCCAGCAGGTCGTCGACAGGGACTAACTATGGCTACACCTTC. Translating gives CASRSSTGTNYGYTF.

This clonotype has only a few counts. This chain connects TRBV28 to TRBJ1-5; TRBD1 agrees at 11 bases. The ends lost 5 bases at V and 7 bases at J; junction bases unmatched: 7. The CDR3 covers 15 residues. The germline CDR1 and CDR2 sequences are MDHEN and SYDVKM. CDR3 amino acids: CASSTGTGGYQPQHF. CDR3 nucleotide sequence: TGTGCCAGCAGTACCGGGACAGGGGGATACCAGCCCCAGCATTTT. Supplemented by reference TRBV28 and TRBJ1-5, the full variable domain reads DVKVTQSSRYLVKRTGEKVFLECVQDMDHENMFWYRQDPGLGLRLIYFSYDVKMKEKGDIPEGYSVSREKKERFSLILESASTNQTSMYLCASSTGTGGYQPQHFGDGTRLSIL.

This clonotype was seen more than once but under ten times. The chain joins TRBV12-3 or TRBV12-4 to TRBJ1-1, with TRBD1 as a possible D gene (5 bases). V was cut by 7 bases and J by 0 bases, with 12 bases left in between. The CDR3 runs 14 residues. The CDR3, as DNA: TGTGCCAGCACCTTGGGGGTGGTGAACACTGAAGCTTTCTTT. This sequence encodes CASTLGVVNTEAFF.

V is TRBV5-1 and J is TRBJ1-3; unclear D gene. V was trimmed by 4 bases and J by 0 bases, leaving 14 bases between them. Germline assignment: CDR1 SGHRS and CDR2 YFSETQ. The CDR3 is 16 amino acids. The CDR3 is CASSPVNSYSGNTIYF. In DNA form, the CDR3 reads TGCGCCAGCAGCCCCGTCAACAGCTACTCTGGAAACACCATATATTTT.

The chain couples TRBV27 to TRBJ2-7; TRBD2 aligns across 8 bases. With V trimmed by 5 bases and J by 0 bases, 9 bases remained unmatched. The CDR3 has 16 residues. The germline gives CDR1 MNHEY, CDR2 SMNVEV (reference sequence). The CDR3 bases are TGTGCCAGCAGTGCGTTCGGGGGGGCCCACTCCTACGAGCAGTACTTC. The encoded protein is CASSAFGGAHSYEQYF.